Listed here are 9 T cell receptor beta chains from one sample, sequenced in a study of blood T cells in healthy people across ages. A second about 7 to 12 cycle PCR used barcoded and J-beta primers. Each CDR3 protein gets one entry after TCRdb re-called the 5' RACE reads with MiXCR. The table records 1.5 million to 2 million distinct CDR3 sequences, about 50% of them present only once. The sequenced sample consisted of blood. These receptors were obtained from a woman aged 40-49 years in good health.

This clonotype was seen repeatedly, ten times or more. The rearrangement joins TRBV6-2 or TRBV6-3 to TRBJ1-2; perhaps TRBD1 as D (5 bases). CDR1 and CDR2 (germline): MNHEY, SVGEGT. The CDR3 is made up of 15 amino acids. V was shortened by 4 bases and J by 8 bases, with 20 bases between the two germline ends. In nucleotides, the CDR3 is TGTGCCAGCAGTTTACGGGACGGTCGTTTGGCAGGCTACACCTTC. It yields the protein CASSLRDGRLAGYTF.

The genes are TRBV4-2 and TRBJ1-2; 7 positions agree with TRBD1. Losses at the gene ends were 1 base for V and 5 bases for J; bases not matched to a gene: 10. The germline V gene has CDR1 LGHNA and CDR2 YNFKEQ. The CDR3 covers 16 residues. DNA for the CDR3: TGTGCCAGCAGCCAAGTGGGGGACAGTGAGTCTTATGGCTACACCTTC. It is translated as CASSQVGDSESYGYTF.

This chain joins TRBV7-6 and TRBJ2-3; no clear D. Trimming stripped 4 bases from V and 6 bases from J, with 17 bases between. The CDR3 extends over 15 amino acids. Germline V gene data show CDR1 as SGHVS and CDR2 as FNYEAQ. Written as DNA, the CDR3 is TGTGCCAGCAGCTCATTCGACGCCGGTACCGATACGCAGTATTTT. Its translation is CASSSFDAGTDTQYF.

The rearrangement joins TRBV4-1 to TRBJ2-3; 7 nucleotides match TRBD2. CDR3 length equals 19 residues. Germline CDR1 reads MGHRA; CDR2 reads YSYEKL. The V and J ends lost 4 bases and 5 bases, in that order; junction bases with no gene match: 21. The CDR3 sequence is CASSPEEGLPATLRDTQYF. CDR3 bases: TGCGCCAGCAGCCCTGAAGAGGGACTACCCGCTACTTTAAGAGATACGCAGTATTTT.

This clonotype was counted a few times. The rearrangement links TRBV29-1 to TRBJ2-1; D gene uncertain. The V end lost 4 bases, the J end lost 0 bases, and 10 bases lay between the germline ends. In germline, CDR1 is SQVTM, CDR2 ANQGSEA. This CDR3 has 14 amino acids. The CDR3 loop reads CSVGHGVSYNEQFF. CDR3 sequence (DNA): TGCAGCGTTGGTCACGGCGTCTCCTACAATGAGCAGTTCTTC.

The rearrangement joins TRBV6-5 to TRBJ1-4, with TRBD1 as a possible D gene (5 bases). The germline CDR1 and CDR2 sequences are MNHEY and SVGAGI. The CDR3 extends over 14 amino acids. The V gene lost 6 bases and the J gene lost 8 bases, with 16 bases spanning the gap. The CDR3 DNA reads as TGTGCCAGCAGCTGGGGACGTCCCGGGGAAAAACTGTTTTTT. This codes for CASSWGRPGEKLFF.

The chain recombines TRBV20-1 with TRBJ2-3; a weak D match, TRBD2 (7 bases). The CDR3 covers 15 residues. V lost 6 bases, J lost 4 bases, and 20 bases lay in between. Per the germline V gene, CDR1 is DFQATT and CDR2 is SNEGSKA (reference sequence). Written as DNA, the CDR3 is TGCAGTGCCCAAGGGGGGGGGCGTTTCGCAGATACGCAGTATTTT. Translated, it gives CSAQGGGRFADTQYF.

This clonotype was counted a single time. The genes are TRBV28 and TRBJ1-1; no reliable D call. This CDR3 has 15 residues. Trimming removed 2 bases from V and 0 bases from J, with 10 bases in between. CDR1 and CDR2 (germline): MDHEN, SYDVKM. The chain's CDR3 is CASSLQHYMNTEAFF. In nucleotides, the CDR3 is TGTGCCAGCAGTTTACAGCACTACATGAACACTGAAGCTTTCTTT.

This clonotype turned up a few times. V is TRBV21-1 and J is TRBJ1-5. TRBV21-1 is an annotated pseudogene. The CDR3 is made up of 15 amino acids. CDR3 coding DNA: TGTGCCAGCCTCCTCTTAGCAGGCTACAATCAGCCCCAGCATTTT. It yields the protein CASLLLAGYNQPQHF.